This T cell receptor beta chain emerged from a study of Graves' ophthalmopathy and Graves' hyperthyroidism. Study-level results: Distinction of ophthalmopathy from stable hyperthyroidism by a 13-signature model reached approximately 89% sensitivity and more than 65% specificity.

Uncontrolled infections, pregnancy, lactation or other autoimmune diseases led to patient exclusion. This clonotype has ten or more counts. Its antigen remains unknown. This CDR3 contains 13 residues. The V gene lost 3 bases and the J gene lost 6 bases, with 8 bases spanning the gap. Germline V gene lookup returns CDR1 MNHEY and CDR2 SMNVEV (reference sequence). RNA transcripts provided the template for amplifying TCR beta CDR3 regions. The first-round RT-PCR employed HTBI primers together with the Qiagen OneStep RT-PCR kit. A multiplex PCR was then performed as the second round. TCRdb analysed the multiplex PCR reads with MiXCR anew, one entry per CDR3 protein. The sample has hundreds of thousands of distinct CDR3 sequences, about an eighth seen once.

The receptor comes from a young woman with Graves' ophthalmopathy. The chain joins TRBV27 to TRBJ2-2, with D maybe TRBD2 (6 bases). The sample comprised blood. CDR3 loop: CASSFSGPGELFF. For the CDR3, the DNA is TGTGCCAGCAGTTTCAGCGGGCCCGGGGAGCTGTTTTTT.